These 23 T cell receptor beta chains were sequenced from one sample in a study of blood T cells in healthy people across ages. Primers used in a second PCR of about 7 to 12 cycles were a sample-barcoded 5' primer and a J-beta primer mix. MiXCR, run by TCRdb on the 5' RACE reads, gives a single entry per CDR3 protein. The sample holds over 1.5 million distinct CDR3 sequences; roughly 50% are singletons and the top ten take about 2.1%. Sequenced: blood. The source is a woman aged 35 to 49 in good health.

This clonotype was observed a handful of times. This chain uses TRBV7-9 with TRBJ1-2; TRBD1 is a possible D gene (6 bases). Looked up from germline, CDR1 is SEHNR and CDR2 is FQNEAQ (reference sequence). V was cut by 11 bases and J by 4 bases, with 17 bases left in between. This CDR3 has 13 amino acids. CDR3 residues: CALAQGTFYGYTF. CDR3 coding DNA: TGTGCCCTCGCGCAGGGGACTTTCTATGGCTACACCTTC.

This chain links TRBV3-1 with TRBJ1-2; D uncertain. This CDR3 has 17 amino acids. The germline gives CDR1 LGHDT, CDR2 YNNKEL (reference sequence). The V end lost 4 bases, the J end lost 0 bases, and 18 bases lay between the germline ends. CDR3 coding DNA: TGTGCCAGCAGCCCTCTCGCGCGGGGTGCCGCTAACTATGGCTACACCTTC. Its protein product is CASSPLARGAANYGYTF.

This clonotype has just a few counts. This chain links TRBV20-1 with TRBJ1-2; no clear D gene. Germline V lookup: CDR1 DFQATT, CDR2 SNEGSKA (reference sequence). V was pared by 4 bases and J by 7 bases, with 7 bases between. The CDR3 is 10 residues long. CDR3 in amino acids: CSANGFGYTF. The CDR3 DNA is TGCAGTGCTAACGGGTTTGGCTACACCTTC.

The chain joins TRBV27 to TRBJ1-5; perhaps TRBD1 as D (6 bases). This CDR3 contains 20 residues. V lost 4 bases to trimming and J lost 0 bases, with 25 bases between them. Germline V gene sequence: CDR1 MNHEY, CDR2 SMNVEV (reference sequence). CDR3: CASSSRSRQVSDDSNQPQHF. In DNA, the CDR3 is TGTGCCAGCAGTTCAAGGAGCCGACAGGTCTCAGATGATAGCAATCAGCCCCAGCATTTT.

The rearrangement joins TRBV5-1 to TRBJ1-6; possibly TRBD1 for D (6 bases). The CDR3 loop spans 14 amino acids. The V end lost 4 bases, the J end lost 9 bases, and 14 bases lay between the germline ends. The V gene's germline CDR1 is SGHRS and CDR2 YFSETQ. CDR3 DNA sequence: TGCGCCAGCAGCCCGTCGGGGGGCGCTTCACCCCTCCACTTT. It encodes CASSPSGGASPLHF.

This chain's CDR3 is CSACHGDEKLFF. The CDR3 coding sequence is TGCAGCGCTTGTCACGGGGATGAAAAACTGTTTTTT. J is TRBJ1-4 and V is TRBV20-1; D is ambiguous. Germline loops: CDR1 DFQATT, CDR2 SNEGSKA (reference sequence). The CDR3 totals 12 residues.

This clonotype occurred a few times. The gene calls are TRBV6-6 and TRBJ2-7; 9 bases line up with TRBD1. From germline, CDR1 is MNHNY and CDR2 SVGAGI (reference sequence). The ends lost 6 bases at V and 5 bases at J; junction bases unmatched: 17. CDR3 size: 17 residues. CDR3 sequence reads: CASSPPRWDRDFDEQYF. CDR3 nucleotide sequence: TGTGCCAGCAGCCCTCCGAGATGGGACAGGGATTTCGACGAGCAGTACTTC.

V and J are TRBV4-2 and TRBJ2-1; 9 nucleotides line up with TRBD1. Losses at the gene ends were 3 bases for V and 4 bases for J; bases not matched to a gene: 7. CDR1 is LGHNA, CDR2 YNFKEQ, per germline. The CDR3 is 16 amino acids. DNA of the CDR3: TGTGCCAGCAGCCAGGACAGGGGAACATTATACAATGAGCAGTTCTTC. Amino acid sequence: CASSQDRGTLYNEQFF.

The V call is TRBV4-3, the J call TRBJ1-6; TRBD1 agrees at 7 bases. V shed 0 bases, J shed 5 bases, and the junction held 4 bases outside the gene matches. Per germline, CDR1 LGHNA and CDR2 YSLEER. The CDR3 runs 16 residues. The CDR3 sequence: CASSQETGLNNSPLHF. Written as DNA, the CDR3 is TGCGCCAGCAGCCAAGAGACAGGGCTGAATAATTCACCCCTCCACTTT.

This clonotype was seen only a few times. The chain carries TRBV29-1 and TRBJ2-7; TRBD2 matches at 9 bases. V shed 4 bases and J 3 bases; nucleotides not matched to a gene: 16. The CDR3 sequence is 17 residues long. Germline assignment: CDR1 SQVTM and CDR2 ANQGSEA. CDR3 nucleotide sequence: TGCAGCGTTGGAAGACTAGCGGTTCCTAACCTTATCTACGAGCAGTACTTC. Amino acids: CSVGRLAVPNLIYEQYF.

This clonotype was recorded a few times. The J gene is TRBJ2-3, the V gene TRBV6-2 or TRBV6-3; 8 nucleotides align to TRBD1. The germline CDR1 and CDR2 sequences are MNHEY and SVGEGT. V lost 5 bases to trimming and J lost 3 bases; unmatched junction nucleotides: 7. This CDR3 comprises 15 residues. The CDR3 sequence is CASSRTGKMTDTQYF. The CDR3 DNA sequence: TGTGCCAGCAGTCGGACAGGGAAGATGACAGATACGCAGTATTTT.

The V call is TRBV7-2, the J call TRBJ1-1; D call uncertain. The V end lost 5 bases, the J end lost 6 bases, and 13 bases lay between the germline ends. Germline CDR1 reads SGHTA; CDR2 reads FQGNSA. The CDR3 is 13 residues long. For the CDR3, the DNA is TGTGCCAGCAGCCTAGACCCGAGGGCTGAAGCTTTCTTT. It is translated as CASSLDPRAEAFF.

The V call is TRBV11-2, the J call TRBJ2-1; TRBD2 matches at 13 bases. The CDR3 spans 17 residues. Germline V gives CDR1 SGHAT, CDR2 FQNNGV. Trimming at V came to 5 bases and at J to 9 bases, leaving 13 bases not matched to a gene. The CDR3 sequence: CASSPRLAGGAEREQFF. CDR3 sequence (DNA): TGTGCCAGCAGCCCCAGACTAGCGGGGGGAGCAGAGCGTGAGCAGTTCTTC.

Only a few counts were recorded for this clonotype. This rearrangement joins TRBV4-3 to TRBJ2-5; no clear D. The germline V gene has CDR1 LGHNA and CDR2 YSLEER. The CDR3 runs 14 residues. The V end was cut by 1 base, the J end by 11 bases, with 17 bases between. The CDR3 sequence is CASSQVGLYNEQYF. The CDR3 bases are TGCGCCAGCAGCCAAGTGGGCCTCTACAATGAGCAGTACTTC.

The J gene is TRBJ2-7, the V gene TRBV18; D assignment may be TRBD1 or TRBD2 (5 bases each). CDR1 is KGHSH and CDR2 is LQKENI in the germline V gene. The V end was cut by 3 bases, the J end by 4 bases, with 19 bases between. This CDR3 region has 16 residues. The CDR3 DNA sequence: TGTGCCAGCTCACCTCGGGGACCAATCCGGTCTTACGAGCAGTACTTC. It codes for CASSPRGPIRSYEQYF.

This clonotype was picked up a small number of times. The DNA for the CDR3 is TGCGCCAGCAGCCAAGTGGATTTGGGGTTGGCTGGCTACACCTTC. It is translated as CASSQVDLGLAGYTF. The V call is TRBV4-3, the J call TRBJ1-2; D is unclear. The germline V gene encodes CDR1 LGHNA and CDR2 YSLEER. V was cut by 1 base and J by 7 bases, with 16 bases left in between. This CDR3 contains 15 residues.

The chain employs TRBV6-5 and TRBJ2-5; the D gene is possibly TRBD1 (6 bases). The CDR3 extends over 13 amino acids. The V and J ends lost 7 bases and 7 bases respectively, with 16 bases between them. CDR1 MNHEY and CDR2 SVGAGI come from the germline V gene. Here the CDR3 DNA reads TGTGCCAGCAACAGGGCGGACACCCCGACCCAGTACTTC. Amino acids: CASNRADTPTQYF.

V usage is TRBV20-1 and J usage is TRBJ1-1; 7 nucleotides match TRBD1. From germline, CDR1 is DFQATT and CDR2 SNEGSKA (reference sequence). The CDR3 is 15 residues long. Unmatched junction bases numbered 12, after V lost 4 bases and J lost 4 bases. This chain's CDR3 is CSAIDQGGGSTEAFF. The CDR3 DNA reads as TGCAGTGCTATTGACCAGGGGGGGGGGAGCACTGAAGCTTTCTTT.

The genes are TRBV6-4 and TRBJ2-3; no definite D call. The CDR3 covers 14 residues. Germline CDR1 reads MRHNA; CDR2 reads SNTAGT. Trimming pared 3 bases from V and 4 bases from J, leaving 11 bases between. CDR3 nucleotides: TGTGCCAGCAGTGAGGGTTATGACGCAGATACGCAGTATTTT. Its protein product is CASSEGYDADTQYF.

This clonotype was counted ten times or more. J is TRBJ2-1 and V is TRBV11-1; 13 bases agree with TRBD2. Trimming took 5 bases from V and 6 from J; bases not matched to a gene: 4. Per the germline V gene, CDR1 is SGHAT and CDR2 is FQDESV (reference sequence). This CDR3 has 15 amino acids. CDR3 region: CASSPGLAGTNEQFF. The CDR3 region has the DNA TGTGCCAGCAGCCCGGGACTAGCGGGGACCAATGAGCAGTTCTTC.

The chain employs TRBV25-1 and TRBJ1-5; TRBD1 matches 11 bases. CDR1 MGHDK and CDR2 SYGVNS come from the germline V gene. J gave up 4 bases and V 8 bases, and 1 base lay outside the gene matches. This CDR3 has 13 amino acids. CDR3 DNA: TGTGCCAGCGGGGACAGGGGGAATCAGCCCCAGCATTTT. This encodes CASGDRGNQPQHF.

This clonotype was observed at least ten times. The V and J genes are TRBV20-1 and TRBJ2-1; the match to TRBD2 covers 15 bases. Germline CDR1 is DFQATT and CDR2 is SNEGSKA (reference sequence). The CDR3 sequence is 15 residues long. J was trimmed by 10 bases and V by 4 bases; bases with no gene match: 8. The CDR3 is CSATTGTSGGWEQFF. The CDR3, as DNA: TGCAGTGCTACGACCGGGACTAGCGGGGGGTGGGAGCAGTTCTTC.

The chain combines TRBV6-2 or TRBV6-3 with TRBJ2-1; no clear D. The germline V and J ends were trimmed by 7 bases and 3 bases, with 10 bases remaining between them. The CDR3 length is 13 residues. Germline V gives CDR1 MNHEY, CDR2 SVGEGT. CDR3 nucleotide sequence: TGTGCCAGCATGGGCAACTACTACAATGAGCAGTTCTTC. This gives the protein CASMGNYYNEQFF.